These 21 T cell receptor beta chains were sequenced from one sample in a study of control samples from healthy donors and cancer patients. This table comes from immunoSEQ multiplex PCR, and its TCRdb copy is limited to in-frame clones, with some not included. The sample yields about 36,000 clones, approximately 93% seen once. The sample was PBMCs. The receptors shown here come from a man aged 40-55 years with colorectal cancer.

The chain carries TRBV6-5 and TRBJ1-6; D is unresolved. Germline CDR1 is MNHEY and CDR2 is SVGAGI. This CDR3 comprises 15 residues. The V gene lost 5 bases and the J gene lost 5 bases, with 13 bases spanning the gap. In nucleotides, the CDR3 is TGTGCCAGCAGTCCCTCCGGGGTTCATAATTCACCCCTCCACTTT. This codes for CASSPSGVHNSPLHF.

V is TRBV12-5 and J is TRBJ2-2; D perhaps matches TRBD1 (5 bases). The CDR3 covers 14 residues. Germline V gene data show CDR1 as LGHNT and CDR2 as FRNRAP. Deletions cut 4 bases from V and 6 bases from J, with 12 bases between. Here the CDR3 DNA reads TGTGCTAGTGGTTCTCTAGGGGTGGCCGGGGAGCTGTTTTTT. Its translation is CASGSLGVAGELFF.

This chain uses TRBV9 with TRBJ2-3; possible D gene TRBD2, 5 bases. Germline V lookup: CDR1 SGDLS, CDR2 YYNGEE. This CDR3 comprises 14 residues. Trimming took 4 bases from V and 0 from J, leaving 9 bases between them. The CDR3: CASSFRGSTDTQYF. Here the CDR3 DNA reads TGTGCCAGCAGCTTTCGAGGGAGCACAGATACGCAGTATTTT.

The chain couples TRBV6-5 to TRBJ1-4; D not certain. Germline V gives CDR1 MNHEY, CDR2 SVGAGI. Trimming pared 6 bases from V and 7 bases from J, leaving 15 bases between. CDR3 length: 14 residues. DNA of the CDR3: TGTGCCAGCAGCCCCCTAAGGGTTCGTGAAAAACTGTTTTTT. It yields the protein CASSPLRVREKLFF.

The chain is built from TRBV30 and TRBJ1-5; D uncertain. Germline values: CDR1 GTSNPN, CDR2 SVGIG (reference sequence). The CDR3 has 15 amino acids. Trimming left V 0 bases short and J 1 base short, with 10 bases between. CDR3 residues: CAWSVRGLSNQPQHF. CDR3 in DNA: TGTGCCTGGAGTGTTAGAGGGCTCAGCAATCAGCCCCAGCATTTT.

Only one count was recorded for this clone. J is TRBJ2-1 and V is TRBV18; D gene unclear. This CDR3 spans 13 amino acids. The germline CDR1 and CDR2 sequences are KGHSH and LQKENI. The germline V and J ends were trimmed by 3 bases and 2 bases, with 5 bases remaining between them. Here the CDR3 DNA reads TGTGCCAGCTCACCGGGGACCTACAATGAGCAGTTCTTC. This translates into CASSPGTYNEQFF.

This chain links TRBV7-8 with TRBJ1-1; a weak D match, TRBD1 (6 bases). V was clipped by 2 bases and J by 4 bases, with 11 bases between them. CDR1 is SGHVS, CDR2 FQNEAQ, per germline. This CDR3 has 14 residues. CDR3 coding DNA: TGTGCCAGCAGCTTACGGGGGGGGCCCACTGAAGCTTTCTTT. Translated, it gives CASSLRGGPTEAFF.

The V gene is TRBV7-9, the J gene TRBJ2-2; D is uncertain. The germline V gene encodes CDR1 SEHNR and CDR2 FQNEAQ (reference sequence). The CDR3 is 13 amino acids. V shed 5 bases and J shed 5 bases, with 9 bases lying between them. The CDR3 nucleotides are TGTGCCAGCAGCCTACAAAGGACCGGGGAGCTGTTTTTT. Its protein is CASSLQRTGELFF.

This chain connects TRBV6-5 to TRBJ2-7; D is perhaps TRBD1 (6 bases). The germline V gene encodes CDR1 MNHEY and CDR2 SVGAGI. The length of the CDR3 is 12 residues. Deletions cut 6 bases from V and 4 bases from J, with 10 bases between. This chain's CDR3 is CASSSQGYEQYF. The CDR3 coding sequence is TGTGCCAGCAGCTCACAGGGTTACGAGCAGTACTTC.

The gene calls are TRBV6-7 and TRBJ1-2; TRBD1 matches at 7 bases. TRBV6-7 is an open reading frame whose function is uncertain. Germline trimming cut 5 bases from V and 4 bases from J; bases unmatched to any gene: 10. CDR3 length equals 15 residues. The CDR3 loop is CASSVPGTAIYGYTF. The DNA for the CDR3 is TGTGCCAGCAGTGTTCCGGGGACAGCAATCTATGGCTACACCTTC.

The chain combines TRBV7-8 with TRBJ2-7, with 9 bases aligning to TRBD1. V lost 4 bases to trimming and J lost 6 bases; unmatched junction nucleotides: 7. From germline, CDR1 is SGHVS and CDR2 FQNEAQ. The CDR3 is 14 residues long. CDR3 sequence: CASSYRGQGIEQYF. In nucleotides, the CDR3 is TGTGCCAGCAGCTACCGGGGACAGGGCATCGAGCAGTACTTC.

The chain is built from TRBV2 and TRBJ1-2, with D unresolved. From germline, CDR1 is SNHLY and CDR2 FYNNEI. The length of the CDR3 is 14 residues. The V end lost 6 bases, the J end lost 0 bases, and 11 bases lay between the germline ends. The CDR3 loop reads CASRAELSNYGYTF. The CDR3 DNA reads TGTGCCAGCAGAGCGGAGCTTTCTAACTATGGCTACACCTTC.

The chain employs TRBV7-2 and TRBJ1-2; D is unclear. Per the germline V gene, CDR1 is SGHTA and CDR2 is FQGNSA. The V gene lost 6 bases and the J gene lost 4 bases, with 18 bases spanning the gap. CDR3 size: 15 residues. DNA for the CDR3: TGTGCCAGCAGTCCCGGCCTAGGGAGCGGCTATGGCTACACCTTC. It translates to CASSPGLGSGYGYTF.

This chain joins TRBV19 and TRBJ1-5; D may be TRBD1 (6 bases). V lost 2 bases, J lost 0 bases, and 11 bases lay in between. Per the germline V gene, CDR1 is LNHDA and CDR2 is SQIVND (reference sequence). The CDR3 sequence is 16 residues long. CDR3 in amino acids: CASSIRTAYSNQPQHF. As DNA, the CDR3 is TGTGCCAGTAGTATACGGACAGCATATAGCAATCAGCCCCAGCATTTT. Combining the CDR3 with reference TRBV19 and TRBJ1-5 gives the whole variable domain DGGITQSPKYLFRKEGQNVTLSCEQNLNHDAMYWYRQDPGQGLRLIYYSQIVNDFQKGDIAEGYSVSREKKESFPLTVTSAQKNPTAFYLCASSIRTAYSNQPQHFGDGTRLSIL.

This clone was seen only a few times. CDR3 loop: CASSSGPQIYQPQHF. The CDR3 coding sequence is TGTGCCAGCAGCTCAGGGCCCCAAATTTATCAGCCCCAGCATTTT. This rearrangement joins TRBV7-9 to TRBJ1-5, with D possibly being TRBD1 (5 bases). Germline V CDR1 and CDR2: SEHNR, FQNEAQ (reference sequence). V was trimmed by 4 bases and J by 5 bases, leaving 15 bases between them. The CDR3 consists of 15 residues. The full variable domain, with the rest looked up from reference TRBV7-9 and TRBJ1-5, is DTGVSQNPRHKITKRGQNVTFRCDPISEHNRLYWYRQTLGQGPEFLTYFQNEAQLEKSRLLSDRFSAERPKGSFSTLEIQRTEQGDSAMYLCASSSGPQIYQPQHFGDGTRLSIL.

This chain connects TRBV7-2 to TRBJ2-5; a weak D match, TRBD2 (6 bases). Germline V gene sequence: CDR1 SGHTA, CDR2 FQGNSA. V dropped 3 bases and J dropped 1 base, with 21 bases sitting between them. The CDR3 has 18 residues. CDR3 in DNA: TGTGCCAGCAGCTTGGTTTATACGGCCCTCGGGGGCCAAGAGACCCAGTACTTC. Its protein product is CASSLVYTALGGQETQYF.

The chain carries TRBV9 and TRBJ2-3, with 7 bases fitting TRBD2. V trimming: 4 bases; J trimming: 2 bases; junction bases outside the gene matches: 7. Germline CDR1 reads SGDLS; CDR2 reads YYNGEE. This CDR3 region has 15 residues. The CDR3 sequence: CASSPQRGYTDTQYF. Written as DNA, the CDR3 is TGTGCCAGCAGCCCGCAGCGGGGATACACAGATACGCAGTATTTT.

V and J are TRBV11-2 and TRBJ2-1, with 13 bases matching TRBD2. This CDR3 spans 15 amino acids. The junction had 0 bases not matched to a gene; V was cut back by 5 bases and J by 2 bases. The germline gives CDR1 SGHAT, CDR2 FQNNGV. The chain's CDR3 is CASSGLAGAYNEQFF. The CDR3 DNA follows: TGTGCCAGCAGCGGACTAGCGGGAGCCTACAATGAGCAGTTCTTC. Full variable domain (rest looked up from reference TRBV11-2 and TRBJ2-1): EAGVAQSPRYKIIEKRQSVAFWCNPISGHATLYWYQQILGQGPKLLIQFQNNGVVDDSQLPKDRFSAERLKGVDSTLKIQPAKLEDSAVYLCASSGLAGAYNEQFFGPGTRLTVL.

This sequence joins TRBV19 and TRBJ2-2; no definite D call. Deletions cut 6 bases from V and 3 bases from J, with 8 bases between. The V gene's germline CDR1 is LNHDA and CDR2 SQIVND (reference sequence). CDR3 length equals 13 residues. This chain's CDR3 is CASSLVDTGELFF. In DNA form, the CDR3 reads TGTGCCAGTAGCCTAGTTGACACCGGGGAGCTGTTTTTT.

This rearrangement joins TRBV6-2 or TRBV6-3 to TRBJ2-5; D ambiguous. Trimming took off 0 bases at V and 5 bases at J, with 22 bases between the two ends. The CDR3 is 18 amino acids. Germline CDR1 and CDR2: MNHEY and SVGEGT. The CDR3 region has the DNA TGTGCCAGCAGTTACTCCGTCGTCCGGGCACGGAGCCTCGAGACCCAGTACTTC. Translated: CASSYSVVRARSLETQYF.

The genes are TRBV18 and TRBJ2-7; 13 bases map to TRBD2. V was clipped by 5 bases and J by 6 bases; unmatched bases: 7. This CDR3 comprises 15 residues. Per germline, CDR1 KGHSH and CDR2 LQKENI. The chain's CDR3 is CASSTGLAGIGEQYF. CDR3 bases: TGTGCCAGCTCAACGGGACTAGCGGGGATCGGCGAGCAGTACTTC.